The text below deals with one T cell receptor beta chain. These data come from a study of blood T cell repertoires in COVID-19. Germline V CDR1 and CDR2: SGHRS, YFSETQ. V was clipped by 4 bases and J by 2 bases; unmatched bases: 8. This CDR3 comprises 15 residues. Only in-frame clones appear in the TCRdb table, and some are missing; sequencing was by immunoSEQ multiplex PCR. The sample has more than 110,000 clones; more than 85% are singletons. The sequence was obtained from a man between 60 and 75 years old with active or convalescent COVID-19. This chain links TRBV5-1 with TRBJ1-2; 7 bases are shared with TRBD1. The sample consisted of peripheral blood. The CDR3 DNA reads TGCGCCAGCAGCCTCCCCGAGACAGGGAACTATGGCTACACCTTC. Protein: CASSLPETGNYGYTF.